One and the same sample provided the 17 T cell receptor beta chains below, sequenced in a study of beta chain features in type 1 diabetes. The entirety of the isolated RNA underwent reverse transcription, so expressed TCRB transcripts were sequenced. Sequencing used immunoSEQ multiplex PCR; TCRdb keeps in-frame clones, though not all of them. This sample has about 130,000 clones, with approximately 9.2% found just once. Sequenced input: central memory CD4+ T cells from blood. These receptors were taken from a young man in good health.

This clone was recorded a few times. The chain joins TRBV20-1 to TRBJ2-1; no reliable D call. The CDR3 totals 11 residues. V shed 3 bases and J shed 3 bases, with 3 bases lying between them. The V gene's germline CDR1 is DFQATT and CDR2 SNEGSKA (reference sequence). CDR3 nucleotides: TGCAGTGCTAGCCGCTACAATGAGCAGTTCTTC. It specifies CSASRYNEQFF.

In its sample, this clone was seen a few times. CDR3 in amino acids: CASSQAGLPGGLQYF. For the CDR3, the DNA is TGTGCCAGCAGCCAAGCCGGTTTGCCGGGGGGGCTTCAGTACTTC. The rearrangement uses TRBV7-2 and TRBJ2-4; TRBD2 agrees at 8 bases. V lost 5 bases to trimming and J lost 11 bases; unmatched junction nucleotides: 14. Germline CDR1 and CDR2: SGHTA and FQGNSA. The CDR3 has 15 amino acids. Together with reference TRBV7-2 and TRBJ2-4, the CDR3 gives the full variable domain: GAGVSQSPSNKVTEKGKDVELRCDPISGHTALYWYRQSLGQGLEFLIYFQGNSAPDKSGLPSDRFSAERTGGSVSTLTIQRTQQEDSAVYLCASSQAGLPGGLQYFGAGTRLSVL.

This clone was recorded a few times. In nucleotides, the CDR3 is TGCGCCAGCAGCTTGGATCGGTCAGATACGCAGTATTTT. It encodes CASSLDRSDTQYF. J is TRBJ2-3 and V is TRBV5-1; D uncertain. The length of the CDR3 is 13 residues. The germline CDR1 and CDR2 sequences are SGHRS and YFSETQ. V lost 0 bases and J lost 4, with 6 bases in between.

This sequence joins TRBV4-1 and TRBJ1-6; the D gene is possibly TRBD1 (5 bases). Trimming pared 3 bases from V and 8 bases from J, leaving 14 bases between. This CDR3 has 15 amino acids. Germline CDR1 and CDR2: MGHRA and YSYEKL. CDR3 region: CASSQPQGSDSPLHF. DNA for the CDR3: TGCGCCAGCAGCCAGCCCCAGGGTTCGGATTCACCCCTCCACTTT.

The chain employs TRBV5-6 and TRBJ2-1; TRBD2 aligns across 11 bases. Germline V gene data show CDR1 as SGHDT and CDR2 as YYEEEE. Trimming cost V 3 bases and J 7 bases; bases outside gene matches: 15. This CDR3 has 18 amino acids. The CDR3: CASSSLSLLAGVQNEQFF. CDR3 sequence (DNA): TGTGCCAGCAGCTCCCTAAGCCTACTAGCGGGGGTCCAAAATGAGCAGTTCTTC.

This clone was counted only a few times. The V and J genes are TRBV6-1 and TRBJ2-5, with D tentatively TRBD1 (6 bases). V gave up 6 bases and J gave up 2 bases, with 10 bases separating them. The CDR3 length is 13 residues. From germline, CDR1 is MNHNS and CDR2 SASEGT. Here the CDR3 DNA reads TGTGCCAGCAGGGGACAACCTCAAGAGACCCAGTACTTC. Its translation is CASRGQPQETQYF.

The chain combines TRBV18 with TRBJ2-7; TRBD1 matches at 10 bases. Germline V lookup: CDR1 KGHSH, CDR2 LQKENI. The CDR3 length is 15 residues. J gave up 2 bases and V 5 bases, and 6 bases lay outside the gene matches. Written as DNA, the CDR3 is TGTGCCAGCTCAAGCGGACAGGGGGTAACCTACGAGCAGTACTTC. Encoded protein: CASSSGQGVTYEQYF.

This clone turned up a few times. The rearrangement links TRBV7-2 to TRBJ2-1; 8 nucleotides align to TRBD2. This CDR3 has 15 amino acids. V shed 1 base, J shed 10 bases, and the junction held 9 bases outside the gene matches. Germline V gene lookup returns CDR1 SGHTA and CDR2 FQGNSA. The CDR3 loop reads CASSLGLAGAVEQFF. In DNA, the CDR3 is TGTGCCAGCAGCTTAGGGCTAGCGGGCGCTGTAGAGCAGTTCTTC.

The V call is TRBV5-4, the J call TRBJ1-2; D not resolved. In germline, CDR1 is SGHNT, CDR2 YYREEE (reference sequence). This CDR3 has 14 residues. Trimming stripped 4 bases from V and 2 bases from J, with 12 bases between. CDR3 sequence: CASSGGRVNYGYTF. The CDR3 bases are TGTGCCAGCAGCGGCGGGCGGGTGAACTATGGCTACACCTTC.

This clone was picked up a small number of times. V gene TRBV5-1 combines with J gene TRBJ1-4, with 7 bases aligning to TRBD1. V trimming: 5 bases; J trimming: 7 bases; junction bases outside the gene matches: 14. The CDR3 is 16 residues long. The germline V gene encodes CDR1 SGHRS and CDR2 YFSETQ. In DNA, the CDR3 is TGCGCCAGCAGTGCGGGACAGCCTAGTTTGAGTGAAAAACTGTTTTTT. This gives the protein CASSAGQPSLSEKLFF.

CDR3 sequence: CAISGRQGYYEQYF. CDR3 bases: TGTGCCATCAGTGGGAGACAGGGATACTACGAGCAGTACTTC. This chain uses TRBV10-3 with TRBJ2-7; TRBD1 agrees at 7 bases. CDR1 is ENHRY, CDR2 SYGVKD, per germline. The CDR3 contains 14 residues. The V and J ends lost 4 bases and 3 bases, in that order; junction bases with no gene match: 6.

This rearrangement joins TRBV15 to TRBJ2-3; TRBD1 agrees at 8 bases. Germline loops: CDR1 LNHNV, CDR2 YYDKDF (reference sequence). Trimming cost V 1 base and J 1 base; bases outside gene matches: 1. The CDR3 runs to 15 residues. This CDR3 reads CATSRGGQGTDTQYF. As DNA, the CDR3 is TGTGCCACCAGCAGAGGGGGACAGGGCACAGATACGCAGTATTTT.

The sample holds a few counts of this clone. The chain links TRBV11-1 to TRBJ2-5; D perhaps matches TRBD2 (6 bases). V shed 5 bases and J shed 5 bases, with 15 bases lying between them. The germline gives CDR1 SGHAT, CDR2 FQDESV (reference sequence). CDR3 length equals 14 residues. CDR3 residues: CASSINSGVETQYF. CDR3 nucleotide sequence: TGTGCCAGCAGCATCAATTCGGGGGTGGAGACCCAGTACTTC. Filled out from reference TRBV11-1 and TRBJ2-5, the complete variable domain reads EAEVAQSPRYKITEKSQAVAFWCDPISGHATLYWYRQILGQGPELLVQFQDESVVDDSQLPKDRFSAERLKGVDSTLKIQPAELGDSAMYLCASSINSGVETQYFGPGTRLLVL.

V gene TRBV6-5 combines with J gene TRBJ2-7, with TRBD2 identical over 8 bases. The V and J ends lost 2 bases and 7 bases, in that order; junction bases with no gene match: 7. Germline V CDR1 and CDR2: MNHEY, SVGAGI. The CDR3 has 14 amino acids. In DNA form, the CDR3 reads TGTGCCAGCAGTTACGGGGGGGGACTAGGGGAGCAGTACTTC. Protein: CASSYGGGLGEQYF.

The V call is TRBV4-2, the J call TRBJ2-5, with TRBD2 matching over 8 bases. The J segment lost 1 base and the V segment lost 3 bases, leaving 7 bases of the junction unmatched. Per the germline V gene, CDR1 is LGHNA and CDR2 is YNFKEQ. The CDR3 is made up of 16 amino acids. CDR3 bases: TGTGCCAGCAGCCACTTGACGGGGGGGCTCCAAGAGACCCAGTACTTC. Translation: CASSHLTGGLQETQYF.

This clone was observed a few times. CDR3 amino acids: CASSQEKRSNEKLFF. The CDR3 coding sequence is TGTGCCAGCAGCCAAGAGAAACGGAGTAATGAAAAACTGTTTTTT. This sequence joins TRBV4-2 and TRBJ1-4; D is unresolved. V was clipped by 0 bases and J by 4 bases, with 9 bases between them. The CDR3 is 15 residues long. CDR1 LGHNA and CDR2 YNFKEQ come from the germline V gene.

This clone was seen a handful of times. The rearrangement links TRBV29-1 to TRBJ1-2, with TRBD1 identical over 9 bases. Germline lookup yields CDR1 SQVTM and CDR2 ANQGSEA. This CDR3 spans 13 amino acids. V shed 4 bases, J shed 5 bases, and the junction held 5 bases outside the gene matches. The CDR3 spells CSVGGQGAYGYTF. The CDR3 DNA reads TGCAGCGTTGGGGGACAGGGAGCTTATGGCTACACCTTC.